This T cell receptor beta chain originates from a study of blood T cell repertoires in COVID-19. Overall study: Samples taken during acute and convalescent COVID-19 were collected in the United States, Italy and Spain. T cells, B-cell-depleted T cells, or PBMCs supplied cDNA or gDNA.

Authors' analysis steps: Estimation of nucleated cell counts was performed using reference gene primer amplification. Measured with immunoSEQ multiplex PCR; TCRdb has only the in-frame clones, and not every one. That table gives V, J and clone size, and the DNA gave D and trimming. This repertoire shows tens of thousands of clones, about 81% found once; its top ten account for approximately 4.5%. The CDR3 length is 16 residues. Per the germline V gene, CDR1 is SGHDT and CDR2 is YYEEEE. V dropped 0 bases and J dropped 3 bases, with 12 bases sitting between them. The sequence was collected from a man aged 45-65 years with active COVID-19. This chain links TRBV5-6 with TRBJ1-4, with D tentatively TRBD1 (5 bases). The sample taken for sequencing was peripheral blood. The CDR3 protein is CASSLAGGGPNEKLFF. Written as DNA, the CDR3 is TGTGCCAGCAGCTTGGCCGGGGGGGGACCTAATGAAAAACTGTTTTTT.